This entry is about one T cell receptor (beta chain). Sequencing was performed with immunoSEQ multiplex PCR; in TCRdb, only in-frame clones are kept and a portion is missing. The sample carries 120,000 to 150,000 clones, roughly 89% recorded once. V was cut by 4 bases and J by 2 bases, with 11 bases left in between. CDR1 and CDR2 from the germline V gene are MGHRA and YSYEKL. The CDR3 has 15 residues. The sample is drawn from a study of cytomegalovirus exposure and HLA in healthy donors. The rearrangement links TRBV4-1 to TRBJ2-2; D unresolved. The receptor comes from a man aged 18 to 29 in good health and CMV-seropositive. Sequences were obtained from PBMCs. The DNA of the CDR3 is TGCGCCAGCAGCCGCATTCTAGGTAACACCGGGGAGCTGTTTTTT. Translation gives CASSRILGNTGELFF.